This record concerns one T cell receptor (beta chain) sequence. No antigen is known for it. Sequencing libraries for TCR beta were prepared with iRepertoire HTBI primers and Arm-PCR of CDR3 regions. MiXCR, applied by TCRdb to the multiplex PCR reads, yields one record per CDR3 protein. The sample carries nearly 350,000 distinct CDR3 sequences, around a fifth recorded once. These data are taken from a study of regulatory T cells in long-lasting Graves disease. Study-level background: The criterion for persistent Graves' disease was over 5 years of antithyroid drugs with positive TSH receptor antibodies. Study findings and constraints: Exclusively peripheral blood, rather than thyroid tissue, was studied. Compared with new cases, persistent Graves' patients showed reduced TCR diversity.

Time point reported: persistent/refractory GD, antithyroid drugs over 5 years with positive TRAb. PBMCs were the source of the RNA used for TCR sequencing. The starting material was peripheral blood mononuclear cells (PBMCs), obtained when the disease was refractory, from a patient treated with antithyroid drugs. The TCR was taken from a female donor with Graves disease.

This chain's CDR3 is CASSKQGNGYTF. In DNA form, the CDR3 reads TGCGCCAGCAGCAAACAGGGAAATGGCTACACCTTC. The chain carries TRBV4-1 and TRBJ1-2, with D possibly TRBD1 on 6 matching bases. V was trimmed by 5 bases and J by 6 bases, leaving 10 bases between them. The CDR3 length is 12 residues. In germline, CDR1 is MGHRA, CDR2 YSYEKL.